This T cell receptor (beta chain) was recovered during a study of response to subunit inactivated influenza vaccine. Study results and limitations: New T cells are recruited in small numbers by each seasonal influenza vaccination, according to the authors' suggestion.

TCRdb called the RT-PCR reads again in MiXCR, with one record for every CDR3 protein. The data contain 630,000 or so distinct CDR3 sequences, more than 15% of them seen just once; the ten biggest clones take up 11%. About this clonotype itself: Its antigen is unknown.

Looked up from germline, CDR1 is LGHNT and CDR2 is FRNRAP. The germline V and J ends were trimmed by 5 bases and 3 bases, with 23 bases remaining between them. The CDR3 extends over 17 amino acids. The V gene is TRBV12-5, the J gene TRBJ2-7; weak D call: TRBD1 (5 bases). The starting material was PBMCs from blood, obtained 11 to 12 days after vaccination. This receptor was obtained from a man in his forties or fifties who received an inactivated influenza vaccine. The CDR3 sequence: CASGALRRGIFFYEQYF. DNA for the CDR3: TGTGCTAGTGGTGCCCTCAGAAGGGGAATATTCTTCTACGAGCAGTACTTC.